The 4 T cell receptor beta chains given below trace back to one sample, sequenced in a study of blood T cell repertoires in COVID-19. The method was immunoSEQ multiplex PCR; TCRdb's version includes in-frame clones alone and lacks a portion of them. Here the sample spans 280,000 or so clones, around 87% being singletons. The sequencing input was peripheral blood. All receptors come from a woman aged 25 to 39 who had recovered from COVID-19.

This chain uses TRBV11-2 with TRBJ2-7; 8 nucleotides line up with TRBD2. The CDR3 loop spans 15 amino acids. Per germline, CDR1 SGHAT and CDR2 FQNNGV. V lost 5 bases, J lost 2 bases, and 8 bases stayed unmatched. The CDR3 protein is CASSQGRGVTYEQYF. The CDR3 region has the DNA TGTGCCAGCAGCCAAGGGCGGGGGGTTACCTACGAGCAGTACTTC.

J is TRBJ1-1 and V is TRBV2; D is perhaps TRBD1 (5 bases). Trimming stripped 4 bases from V and 5 bases from J, with 11 bases between. Germline V gene sequence: CDR1 SNHLY, CDR2 FYNNEI. The CDR3 has 13 amino acids. The DNA for the CDR3 is TGTGCCAGCAGTGTCCGGACACTTACTGAAGCTTTCTTT. Translating gives CASSVRTLTEAFF.

V is TRBV9 and J is TRBJ2-1, with 11 positions matching TRBD2. After removal of 4 bases from V and 10 bases from J, the junction contained 7 bases not matched to a gene. Germline CDR1 is SGDLS and CDR2 is YYNGEE. CDR3 length: 14 amino acids. CDR3 coding DNA: TGTGCCAGCAGCCCTCCGGGACTAGCGGTAGAGCAGTTCTTC. Its protein product is CASSPPGLAVEQFF. The full variable domain, its missing parts supplied by reference TRBV9 and TRBJ2-1, is DSGVTQTPKHLITATGQRVTLRCSPRSGDLSVYWYQQSLDQGLQFLIQYYNGEERAKGNILERFSAQQFPDLHSELNLSSLELGDSALYFCASSPPGLAVEQFFGPGTRLTVL.

The chain joins TRBV28 to TRBJ2-2; possibly TRBD1 for D (6 bases). This CDR3 is 15 amino acids long. Looked up from germline, CDR1 is MDHEN and CDR2 is SYDVKM. Trimming stripped 1 base from V and 6 bases from J, with 12 bases between. The CDR3 sequence: CASSLSGGRAGELFF. CDR3 in DNA: TGTGCCAGCAGTTTATCTGGGGGCCGGGCCGGGGAGCTGTTTTTT.